This entry lists 8 T cell receptor beta chains sequenced from one sample in a study of blood T cells in healthy people across ages (dated by TCRdb to 2015 to 2017). Libraries were prepared through 5' RACE. A second PCR of about 6 to 12 cycles was run with a J-beta primer mix and a sample-barcoded 5' primer. TCRdb trimmed public reads at Q25 via fastp, called clones via MiXCR and kept in-frame beta chains. Each entry is one CDR3 protein sequence, shown with its most common DNA and genes. This sample is represented by 1.8 million or so distinct CDR3 sequences; approximately 40% of them were singletons. About 23% of the sample is taken by the ten largest. Input material: blood. The receptor source for this set is a human donor in good health.

V is TRBV5-1 and J is TRBJ2-4; 7 bases fit TRBD2. The J call is doubtful: the DNA matches TRBJ2-5 better. Germline V gene data show CDR1 as SGHRS and CDR2 as YFSETQ. The CDR3 is 19 amino acids. CDR3 loop: CASSLMGDYSNFPGETQYF. Written as DNA, the CDR3 is TGCGCCAGCAGCTTAATGGGGGACTACTCAAACTTTCCAGGAGAGACCCAGTACTTC.

This sequence joins TRBV15 and TRBJ2-2, with TRBD2 matching over 8 bases. J lost 4 bases, V lost 8 bases, and 6 bases had no gene match. Looked up from germline, CDR1 is LNHNV and CDR2 is YYDKDF (reference sequence). The CDR3 spans 14 residues. The CDR3 sequence is CATRGGRATGELFF. CDR3 DNA: TGTGCCACCCGGGGGGGCAGAGCCACCGGGGAGCTGTTTTTT.

This rearrangement joins TRBV7-9 to TRBJ1-4; 9 nucleotides match TRBD1. Germline V CDR1 and CDR2: SEHNR, FQNEAQ (reference sequence). Trimming at V came to 3 bases and at J to 5 bases, leaving 1 base not matched to a gene. The CDR3 has 14 residues. The CDR3 DNA follows: TGTGCCAGCAGCTTCGGGACAGGGAATGAAAAACTGTTTTTT. Translated: CASSFGTGNEKLFF.

This clonotype was counted a few times. The chain links TRBV10-3 to TRBJ2-1; TRBD1 matches at 7 bases. V shed 10 bases and J 5 bases; nucleotides not matched to a gene: 11. CDR1 and CDR2 (germline): ENHRY, SYGVKD. CDR3 length: 14 residues. The CDR3 DNA reads as TGTGCCACCTCAGCAGGGGGTCTACACAATGAGCAGTTCTTC. Protein: CATSAGGLHNEQFF.

The table lists this clonotype with a few counts. V gene TRBV20-1 combines with J gene TRBJ2-1, with 8 nucleotides matching TRBD1. This CDR3 has 15 amino acids. CDR1 is DFQATT, CDR2 SNEGSKA, per germline (reference sequence). The V segment lost 6 bases and the J segment 7 bases; nucleotides outside the gene matches: 14. The CDR3 DNA reads as TGCAGTGCGCCGAATACAGGGACAGGACAGAATGAGCAGTTCTTC. This encodes CSAPNTGTGQNEQFF.

The V call is TRBV24-1, the J call TRBJ2-2, with D possibly matching TRBD1 (5 bases). Germline CDR1 is KGHDR and CDR2 is SFDVKD. This CDR3 is built from 12 residues. Between the trimmed V and J ends, which lost 6 bases and 5 bases, there was a span of 6 bases. In DNA form, the CDR3 reads TGTGCCACCAGTAAGGGGACCGGGGAGCTGTTTTTT. As protein: CATSKGTGELFF.

This clonotype has more than one count but fewer than ten. CDR3 sequence (DNA): TGTGCCAGCAGTCGCCCGACAGGGTTGGGGGAGACCCAGTACTTC. Protein sequence: CASSRPTGLGETQYF. This sequence joins TRBV6-5 and TRBJ2-5; 7 nucleotides agree with TRBD1. This CDR3 has 15 amino acids. CDR1 and CDR2 from the germline V gene are MNHEY and SVGAGI. The trim removed 5 bases at V and 5 bases at J, leaving 11 bases unmatched.

This clonotype was counted a few times. The chain recombines TRBV5-1 with TRBJ2-3; D gene unclear. This CDR3 has 15 amino acids. The ends were cut back, 2 bases at V and 5 bases at J, with 15 bases in the middle. Germline CDR1 reads SGHRS; CDR2 reads YFSETQ. The CDR3 protein is CASSFRSPIGDTQYF. The CDR3 DNA follows: TGCGCCAGCAGCTTCCGGTCTCCTATAGGAGATACGCAGTATTTT.